Included here is one TCR beta chain sequence, with context. The table lists this clone with a count of one. The antigen it recognizes is unknown. The sample holds no much larger clone one base away, and base qualities are not on file. The source of the sample is a study of blood T cell repertoires in COVID-19 (dated by TCRdb to 2019 to 2021). In terms of the full investigation: Samples covering the acute and convalescent phases of COVID-19 were provided by collaborators in the United States, Italy and Spain. Where available, HLA class I and class II types were taken from metadata supplied by the sample provider and were not determined by assay-based typing. The repertoires were released in a freely available public database meant as a resource for research on the immune response to SARS-CoV-2. Sample metadata almost always included a de-identified subject ID, COVID-19 status, age in years and sex. Samples came from the ongoing ImmuneRACE study (first 160 participants) plus 1,254 subjects from 6 global collaborators. The dataset comprised deeply sampled blood TCRbeta repertoires from subjects exposed to, actively infected with, or recovered from COVID-19. The material from the prospective study consisted of cDNA or gDNA derived from T cells, B-cell-depleted T cells, or PBMCs. Paper-wide results and their limitations: How much clinical and demographic metadata was included differed by source and by participant, and the metadata was provided uncurated.

TCRbeta CDR3 regions were amplified from genomic DNA using the immunoSEQ Assay, a bias-controlled multiplex PCR. Per the source publication's procedure: Within the assay, amplification of reference gene primers was used to estimate how many nucleated cells each sample contained. To quantify the absolute abundance of each unique TCRbeta CDR3 rearrangement, sequence reads were collapsed and filtered. Productive Simpson clonality was computed per sample as the square root of Simpson's diversity index over productive rearrangements. Imported from immuneACCESS, the table was reduced by TCRdb to in-frame sequences with V and J called. These copies leave out some clones; in studies compared against another copy, an unresolved V gene accounts for under half, and the cause of the remainder is not known. D and trimming come from the DNA, and the V and J calls and clone size come from that table. Within this sample are roughly 66,000 clones, with 84% of them counted one time only. Under 6% of the sample is held by the ten biggest clonotypes.

Whole blood was collected in K2EDTA tubes by collaborating institutions according to the institutions' own protocols. For TCRbeta analysis, collaborators shipped samples in one of three forms: frozen whole blood, isolated PBMCs, or DNA extracted from either of those sample types. The receptor was isolated from a woman aged 60-75 years with acute or convalescent COVID-19. The specimen was peripheral blood.

DNA sequence: TGTGCCAGCAGCTTGCTCGGGGGGAGAACAGATACGCAGTATTTT. This encodes CASSLLGGRTDTQYF. Here the chain combines TRBV5-5 and TRBJ2-3, with 7 middle bases fitting TRBD2. The CDR3 holds 15 amino acids from the cysteine to the phenylalanine. Only the CDR3 portion is preserved as DNA: 45 bases, with reading frame beginning at the first base. Per the germline V gene (reference sequence), SGHKS is the CDR1 and YYEKEE is the CDR2. Ends trimmed: V by 1 base, J by 3 bases; bases unmatched to a gene: 5.